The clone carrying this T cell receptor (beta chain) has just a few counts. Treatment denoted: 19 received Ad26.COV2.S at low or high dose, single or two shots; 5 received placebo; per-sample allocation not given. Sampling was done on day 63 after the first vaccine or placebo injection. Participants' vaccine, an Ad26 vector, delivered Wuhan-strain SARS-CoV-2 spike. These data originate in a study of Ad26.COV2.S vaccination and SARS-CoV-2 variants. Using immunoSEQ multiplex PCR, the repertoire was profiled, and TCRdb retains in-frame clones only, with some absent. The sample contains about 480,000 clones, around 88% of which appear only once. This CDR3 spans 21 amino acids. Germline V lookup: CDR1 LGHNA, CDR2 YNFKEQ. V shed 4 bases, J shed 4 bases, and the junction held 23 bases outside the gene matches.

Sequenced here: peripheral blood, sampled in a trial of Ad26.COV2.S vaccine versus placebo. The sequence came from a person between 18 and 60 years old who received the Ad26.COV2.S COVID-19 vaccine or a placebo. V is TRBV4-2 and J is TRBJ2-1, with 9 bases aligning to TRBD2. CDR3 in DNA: TGTGCCAGCAGCCTTCGGTCTACGGGGGGCTACGGACTAGCGAGATACAATGAGCAGTTCTTC. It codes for CASSLRSTGGYGLARYNEQFF.